This T cell receptor beta chain is drawn from a study of T-cell memory formation after mild COVID-19. Study as a whole: TCR clusters were largely donor specific.

TCRdb redid the calling of the 5' RACE reads with MiXCR, one entry per CDR3 protein. The data hold around 530,000 distinct CDR3 sequences, with less than 25% observed a single time. This clonotype was seen a handful of times. Trimming removed 2 bases at V and 0 bases at J, with 7 bases between. This CDR3 is 14 amino acids long. The germline V gene encodes CDR1 MDHEN and CDR2 SYDVKM. The material sequenced was PBMCs or a T cell subset sorted from them (not recorded which). The chain combines TRBV28 with TRBJ1-1; D ambiguous. The receptor comes from an adult woman who had mild COVID-19 (a few samples of this study predate the infection). Cell type and time point are not known. The CDR3 DNA follows: TGTGCCAGCAGTTTACGGACTGTGAACACTGAAGCTTTCTTT. The encoded protein is CASSLRTVNTEAFF.